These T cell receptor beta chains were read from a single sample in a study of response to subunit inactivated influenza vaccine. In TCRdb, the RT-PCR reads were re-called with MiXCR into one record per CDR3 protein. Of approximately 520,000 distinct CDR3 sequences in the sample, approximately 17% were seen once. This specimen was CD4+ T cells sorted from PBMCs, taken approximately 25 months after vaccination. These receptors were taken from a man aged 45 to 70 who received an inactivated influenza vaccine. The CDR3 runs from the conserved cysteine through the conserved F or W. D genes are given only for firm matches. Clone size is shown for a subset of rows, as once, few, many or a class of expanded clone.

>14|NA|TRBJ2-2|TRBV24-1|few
CATSDFGPTGELFF
TGTGCCACCAGTGATTTCGGGCCTACCGGGGAGCTGTTTTTT
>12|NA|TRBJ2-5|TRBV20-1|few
CSASGLKETQYF
TGCAGTGCTAGTGGACTAAAAGAGACCCAGTACTTC
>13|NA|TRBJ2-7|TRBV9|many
CASSPIHSYEQYF
TGTGCCAGCAGCCCTATCCACTCCTACGAGCAGTACTTC
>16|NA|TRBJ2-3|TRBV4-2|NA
CASSQGQLGGTDTQYF
TGTGCCAGCAGCCAAGGCCAGCTAGGAGGCACAGATACGCAGTATTTT
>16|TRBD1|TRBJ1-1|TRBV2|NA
CASSETPVTGGAEAFF
TGTGCCAGCAGTGAAACCCCCGTGACAGGGGGCGCTGAAGCTTTCTTT
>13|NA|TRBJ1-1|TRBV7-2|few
CASSLSGGNTAFF
TGTGCCAGCAGCTTATCGGGGGGAAATACAGCTTTCTTT
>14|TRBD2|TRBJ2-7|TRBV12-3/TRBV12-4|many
CASSFLAGAIQQYF
TGTGCCAGCAGTTTCCTAGCGGGGGCTATACAGCAGTACTTC
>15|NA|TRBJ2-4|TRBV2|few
CASSEAGQFKNIQYF
TGTGCCAGCAGTGAAGCTGGGCAATTCAAAAACATTCAGTACTTC
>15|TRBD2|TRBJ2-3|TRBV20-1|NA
CSASGAGASTDTQYF
TGCAGTGCTAGTGGAGCGGGGGCTAGCACAGATACGCAGTATTTT
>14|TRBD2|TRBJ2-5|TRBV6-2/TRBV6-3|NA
CATIRLAGEETQYF
TGTGCCACCATAAGACTAGCGGGAGAAGAGACCCAGTACTTC
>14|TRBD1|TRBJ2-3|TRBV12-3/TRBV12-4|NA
CASSPGQGRGTQYF
TGTGCCAGCAGTCCGGGACAGGGAAGAGGTACGCAGTATTTT
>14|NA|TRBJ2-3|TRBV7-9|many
CASSLGLATDTQYF
TGTGCCAGCAGCTTAGGCTTGGCAACAGATACGCAGTATTTT
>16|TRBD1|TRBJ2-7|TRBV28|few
CASSPTAGGLSYEQYF
TGTGCCAGCAGTCCTACTGCAGGGGGCCTCTCCTACGAGCAGTACTTC
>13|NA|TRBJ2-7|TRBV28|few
CASRGGGVRKQYF
TGTGCCAGCAGAGGAGGGGGGGTGAGGAAGCAGTACTTC
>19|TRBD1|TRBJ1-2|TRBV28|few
CASRSSPSRIQGTAYGYTF
TGTGCCAGCAGGTCCTCCCCCTCCCGAATTCAAGGGACAGCCTATGGCTACACCTTC
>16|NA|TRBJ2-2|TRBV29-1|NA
CSVEVRETWNTGELFF
TGCAGCGTTGAAGTTCGGGAAACGTGGAACACCGGGGAGCTGTTTTTT
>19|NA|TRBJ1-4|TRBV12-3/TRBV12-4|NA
CASSFKGVGRGTTNEKLFF
TGTGCCAGCAGTTTCAAAGGGGTCGGGCGGGGAACAACTAATGAAAAACTGTTTTTT
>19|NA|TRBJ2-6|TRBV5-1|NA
CAVRDRPGLLISGANVLTF
TGCGCCGTAAGAGATCGACCGGGACTTCTAATCTCTGGGGCCAACGTCCTGACTTTC
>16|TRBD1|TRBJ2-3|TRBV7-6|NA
CASSIRQGSPSDTQYF
TGTGCCAGCAGCATAAGACAGGGATCACCCTCAGATACGCAGTATTTT
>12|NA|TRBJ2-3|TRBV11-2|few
CASRRRPQGQYF
TGTGCCAGCAGACGAAGACCCCAAGGCCAGTATTTT
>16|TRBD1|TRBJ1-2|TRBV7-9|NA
CASSVRTGASNYGYTF
TGTGCCAGCAGCGTAAGGACAGGGGCTTCTAACTATGGCTACACCTTC
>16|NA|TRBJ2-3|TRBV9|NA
CASSASALGRTDTQYF
TGTGCCAGCAGCGCCTCCGCCCTGGGTCGCACAGATACGCAGTATTTT
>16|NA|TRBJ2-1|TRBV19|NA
CASSILVGGPYNEQFF
TGTGCCAGTAGTATATTGGTCGGCGGGCCCTACAATGAGCAGTTCTTC
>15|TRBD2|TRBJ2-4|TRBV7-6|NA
CASSLTSGRANIQYF
TGTGCCAGCAGCTTGACTAGCGGGAGGGCAAACATTCAGTACTTC
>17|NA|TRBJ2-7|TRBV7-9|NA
CASSPGGGSGGTYEQYF
TGTGCCAGCAGCCCAGGTGGTGGTAGCGGAGGGACCTACGAGCAGTACTTC
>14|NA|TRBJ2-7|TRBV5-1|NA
CASSFGVSTYEQYF
TGCGCCAGCAGCTTTGGCGTCAGTACCTACGAGCAGTACTTC
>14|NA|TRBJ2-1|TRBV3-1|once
CASSLRGDYNEQFF
TGTGCCAGCAGCCTACGCGGGGATTACAATGAGCAGTTCTTC
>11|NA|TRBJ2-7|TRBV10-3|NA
CAINTGYEQYF
TGTGCCATCAATACGGGCTACGAGCAGTACTTC
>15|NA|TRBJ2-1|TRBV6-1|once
CASSRTESSYNEQFF
TGTGCCAGCAGTCGGACTGAGAGCTCCTACAATGAGCAGTTCTTC
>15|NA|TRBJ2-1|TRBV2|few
CASSRSWGAYNEQFF
TGTGCCAGCAGTCGTTCATGGGGGGCCTACAATGAGCAGTTCTTC
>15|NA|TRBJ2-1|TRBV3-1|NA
CASSRRQDAYNEQFF
TGTGCCAGCAGCCGTAGACAGGATGCTTACAATGAGCAGTTCTTC
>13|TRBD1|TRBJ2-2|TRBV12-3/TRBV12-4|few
CASRRQGTGELFF
TGTGCCAGCAGGCGACAGGGTACCGGGGAGCTGTTTTTT
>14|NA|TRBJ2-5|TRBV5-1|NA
CASSGQGYQETQYF
TGCGCCAGCAGCGGGCAGGGCTACCAAGAGACCCAGTACTTC
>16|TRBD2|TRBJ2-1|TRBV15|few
CATSREAGGLYHEQFF
TGTGCCACCAGCAGAGAAGCGGGGGGGCTTTATCATGAGCAGTTCTTC
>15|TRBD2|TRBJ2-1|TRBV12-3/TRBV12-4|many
CASSLRPSGYNEQFF
TGTGCCAGCAGTTTACGCCCTAGCGGATACAATGAGCAGTTCTTC
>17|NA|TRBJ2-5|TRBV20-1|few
CSASPVAASLLQETQYF
TGCAGTGCTAGTCCTGTGGCAGCTAGTCTCCTCCAAGAGACCCAGTACTTC
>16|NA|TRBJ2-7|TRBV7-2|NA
CASSPGVGSSSYEQYF
TGTGCCAGCAGCCCAGGGGTGGGATCTAGCTCCTACGAGCAGTACTTC
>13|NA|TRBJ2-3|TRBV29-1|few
CSVAGIGTDTQYF
TGCAGCGTTGCAGGGATCGGCACAGATACGCAGTATTTT
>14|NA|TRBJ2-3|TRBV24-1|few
CATSDLRGTDTQYF
TGTGCCACCAGTGATTTGCGAGGCACAGATACGCAGTATTTT
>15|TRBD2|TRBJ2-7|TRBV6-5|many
CASSWEGEGRGEQYF
TGTGCCAGCAGTTGGGAGGGAGAGGGGCGCGGCGAGCAGTACTTC
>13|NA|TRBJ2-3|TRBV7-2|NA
CASTRESTDTQYF
TGTGCCAGCACTCGGGAGAGCACAGATACGCAGTATTTT
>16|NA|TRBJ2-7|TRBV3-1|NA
CASSQDPRVPIYEQYF
TGTGCCAGCAGCCAAGACCCCAGGGTTCCCATCTACGAGCAGTACTTC
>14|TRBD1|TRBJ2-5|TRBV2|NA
CASSLRGLQETQYF
TGTGCCAGCAGTTTGAGGGGGCTCCAAGAGACCCAGTACTTC
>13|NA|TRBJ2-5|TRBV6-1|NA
CASSGHLQETQYF
TGTGCCAGCAGTGGACACCTCCAAGAGACCCAGTACTTC
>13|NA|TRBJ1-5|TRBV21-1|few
CASSKVGEQPQHF
TGTGCCAGCAGCAAAGTTGGGGAACAGCCCCAGCATTTT
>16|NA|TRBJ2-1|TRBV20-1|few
CSARVSRAGSYNEQFF
TGCAGTGCTAGGGTTAGCAGGGCGGGTTCCTACAATGAGCAGTTCTTC
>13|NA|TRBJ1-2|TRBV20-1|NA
CSASPGRNYGYTF
TGCAGTGCTAGCCCGGGGCGGAACTATGGCTACACCTTC
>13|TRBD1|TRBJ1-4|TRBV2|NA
CASSGTGREKLFF
TGTGCCAGCTCCGGGACAGGGCGAGAAAAACTGTTTTTT
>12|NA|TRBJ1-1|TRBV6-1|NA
CASTLDRHEAFF
TGTGCCAGCACCTTAGACAGGCATGAAGCTTTCTTT
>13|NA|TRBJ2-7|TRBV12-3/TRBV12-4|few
CASRAGRNAEQYF
TGTGCCAGCAGGGCAGGCAGGAATGCGGAGCAGTACTTC
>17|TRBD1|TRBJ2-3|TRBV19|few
CASSKTGTGAITDTQYF
TGTGCCAGTAGTAAAACCGGGACAGGGGCGATCACAGATACGCAGTATTTT
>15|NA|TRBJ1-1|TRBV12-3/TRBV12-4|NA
CASSHPTENVGEAFF
TGTGCCAGCAGCCATCCGACAGAGAACGTAGGGGAAGCTTTCTTT
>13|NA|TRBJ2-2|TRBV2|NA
CAAGTGYTGELFF
TGTGCGGCGGGGACGGGGTACACCGGGGAGCTGTTTTTT
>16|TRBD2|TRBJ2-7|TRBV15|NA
CATSRISGTSSYEQYF
TGTGCCACCAGCAGGATCTCCGGGACTAGCTCCTACGAGCAGTACTTC
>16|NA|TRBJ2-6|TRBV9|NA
CASSATGNSGANVMTF
TGTGCCAGCAGCGCCACAGGGAACTCTGGGGCCAACGTCATGACTTTC
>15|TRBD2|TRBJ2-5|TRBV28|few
CASSLPQAGAETQYF
TGTGCCAGCAGTCTCCCTCAAGCGGGGGCAGAGACCCAGTACTTC
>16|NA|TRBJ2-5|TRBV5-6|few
CASSSAGQRIQETQYF
TGTGCCAGCAGCTCCGCCGGACAGCGAATCCAAGAGACCCAGTACTTC
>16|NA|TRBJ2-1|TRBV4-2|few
CASSQGGAGEYNEQFF
TGTGCCAGCAGCCAAGGGGGGGCGGGGGAGTACAATGAGCAGTTCTTC